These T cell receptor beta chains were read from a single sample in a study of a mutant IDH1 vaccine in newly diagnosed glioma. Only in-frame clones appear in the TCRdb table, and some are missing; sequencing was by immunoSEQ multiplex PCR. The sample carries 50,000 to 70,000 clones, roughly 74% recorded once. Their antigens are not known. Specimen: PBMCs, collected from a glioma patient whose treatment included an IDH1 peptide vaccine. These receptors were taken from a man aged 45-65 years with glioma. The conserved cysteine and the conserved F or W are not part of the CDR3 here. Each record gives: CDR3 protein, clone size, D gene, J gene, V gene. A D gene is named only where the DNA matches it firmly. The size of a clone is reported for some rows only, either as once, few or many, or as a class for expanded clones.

cdr3_aa: ASSGTGSTDTQY; clone_size: few; d_call: TRBD1; j_call: TRBJ2-3; v_call: TRBV2
cdr3_aa: ASSPQERSGNTIY; clone_size: .; d_call: .; j_call: TRBJ1-3; v_call: TRBV5-1
cdr3_aa: ASSLEAEAF; clone_size: once; d_call: .; j_call: TRBJ1-1; v_call: TRBV5-1
cdr3_aa: ASSLTGGRMVYGYT; clone_size: .; d_call: TRBD1; j_call: TRBJ1-2; v_call: TRBV6-5
cdr3_aa: ASSHSGNTIY; clone_size: few; d_call: .; j_call: TRBJ1-3; v_call: TRBV7-2
cdr3_aa: ASSIAEGYEQY; clone_size: .; d_call: .; j_call: TRBJ2-7; v_call: TRBV19
cdr3_aa: ASSLMGFAEAF; clone_size: .; d_call: .; j_call: TRBJ1-1; v_call: TRBV5-4
cdr3_aa: ASSLSDRDSLPEQY; clone_size: few; d_call: .; j_call: TRBJ2-7; v_call: TRBV27
cdr3_aa: SVVGKQVTDTEAF; clone_size: .; d_call: .; j_call: TRBJ1-1; v_call: TRBV29-1
cdr3_aa: ASGRTGRAETQY; clone_size: few; d_call: TRBD1; j_call: TRBJ2-5; v_call: TRBV5-1
cdr3_aa: ASSQGRYGYT; clone_size: .; d_call: .; j_call: TRBJ1-2; v_call: TRBV14
cdr3_aa: ASSLGVGAGETQY; clone_size: few; d_call: .; j_call: TRBJ2-5; v_call: TRBV7-9